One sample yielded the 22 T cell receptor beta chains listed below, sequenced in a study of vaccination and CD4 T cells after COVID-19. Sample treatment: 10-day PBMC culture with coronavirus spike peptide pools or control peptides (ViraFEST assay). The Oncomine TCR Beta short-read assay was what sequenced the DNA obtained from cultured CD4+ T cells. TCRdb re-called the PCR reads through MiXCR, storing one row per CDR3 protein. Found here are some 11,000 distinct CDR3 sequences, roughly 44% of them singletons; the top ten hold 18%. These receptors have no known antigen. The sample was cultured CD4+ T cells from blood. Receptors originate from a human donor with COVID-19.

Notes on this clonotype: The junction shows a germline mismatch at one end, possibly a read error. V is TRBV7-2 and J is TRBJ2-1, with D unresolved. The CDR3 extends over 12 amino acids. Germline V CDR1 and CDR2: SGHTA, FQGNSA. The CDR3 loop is CASSYSNSNMVF. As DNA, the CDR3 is TGTGCCAGCAGTTACTCAAATAGCAACATGGTCTTC.

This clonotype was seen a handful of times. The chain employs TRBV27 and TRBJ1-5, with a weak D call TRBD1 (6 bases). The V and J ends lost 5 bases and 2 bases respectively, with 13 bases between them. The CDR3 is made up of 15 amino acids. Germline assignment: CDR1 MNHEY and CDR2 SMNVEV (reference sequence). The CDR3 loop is CASSLGGGGNQPQHF. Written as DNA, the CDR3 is TGTGCCAGCAGTCTGGGAGGGGGGGGCAATCAGCCCCAGCATTTT.

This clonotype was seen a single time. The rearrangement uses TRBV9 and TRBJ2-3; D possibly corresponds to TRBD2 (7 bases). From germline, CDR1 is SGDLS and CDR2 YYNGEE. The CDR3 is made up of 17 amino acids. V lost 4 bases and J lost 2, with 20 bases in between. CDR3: CASSQDVAGASTDTQYF. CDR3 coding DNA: TGTGCCAGCAGCCAAGACGTGGCGGGGGCTTCCACAGATACGCAGTATTTT. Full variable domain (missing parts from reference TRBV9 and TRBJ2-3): DSGVTQTPKHLITATGQRVTLRCSPRSGDLSVYWYQQSLDQGLQFLIQYYNGEERAKGNILERFSAQQFPDLHSELNLSSLELGDSALYFCASSQDVAGASTDTQYFGPGTRLTVL.

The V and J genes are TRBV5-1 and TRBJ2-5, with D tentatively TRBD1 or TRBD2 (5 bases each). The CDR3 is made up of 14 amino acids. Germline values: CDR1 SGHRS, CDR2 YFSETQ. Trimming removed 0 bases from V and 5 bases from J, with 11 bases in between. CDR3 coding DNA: TGCGCCAGCAGCTTGGTAGGTGGGGGTGAGACCCAGTACTTC. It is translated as CASSLVGGGETQYF. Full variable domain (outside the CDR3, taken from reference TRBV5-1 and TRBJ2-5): KAGVTQTPRYLIKTRGQQVTLSCSPISGHRSVSWYQQTPGQGLQFLFEYFSETQRNKGNFPGRFSGRQFSNSRSEMNVSTLELGDSALYLCASSLVGGGETQYFGPGTRLLVL.

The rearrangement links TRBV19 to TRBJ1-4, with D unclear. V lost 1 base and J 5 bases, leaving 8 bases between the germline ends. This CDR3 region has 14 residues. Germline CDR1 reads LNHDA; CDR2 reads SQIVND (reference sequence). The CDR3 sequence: CASSIAGFNEKLFF. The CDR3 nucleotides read TGTGCCAGTAGTATAGCCGGGTTCAATGAAAAACTGTTTTTT.

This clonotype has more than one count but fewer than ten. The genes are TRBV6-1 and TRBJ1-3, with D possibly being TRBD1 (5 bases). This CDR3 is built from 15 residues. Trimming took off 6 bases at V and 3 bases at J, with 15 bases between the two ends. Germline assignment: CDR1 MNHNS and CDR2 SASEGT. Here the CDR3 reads CASSRGPGRGNTIYF. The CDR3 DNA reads TGTGCCAGCAGCCGGGGCCCTGGGCGTGGAAACACCATATATTTT.

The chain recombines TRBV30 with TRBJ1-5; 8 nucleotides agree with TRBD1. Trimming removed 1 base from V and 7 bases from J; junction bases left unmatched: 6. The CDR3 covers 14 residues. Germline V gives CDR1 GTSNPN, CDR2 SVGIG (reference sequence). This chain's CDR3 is CAWSEGHRGQPQHF. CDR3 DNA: TGTGCCTGGAGTGAGGGGCACAGGGGGCAGCCCCAGCATTTT. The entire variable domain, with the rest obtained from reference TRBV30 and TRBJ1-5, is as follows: SQTIHQWPATLVQPVGSPLSLECTVEGTSNPNLYWYRQAAGRGLQLLFYSVGIGQISSEVPQNLSASRPQDRQFILSSKKLLLSDSGFYLCAWSEGHRGQPQHFGDGTRLSIL.

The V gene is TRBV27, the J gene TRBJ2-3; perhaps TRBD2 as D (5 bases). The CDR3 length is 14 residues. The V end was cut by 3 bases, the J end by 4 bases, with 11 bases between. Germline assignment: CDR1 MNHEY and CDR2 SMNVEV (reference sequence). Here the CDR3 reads CASSFFTRADTQYF. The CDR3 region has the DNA TGTGCCAGCAGTTTCTTTACTAGAGCAGATACGCAGTATTTT.

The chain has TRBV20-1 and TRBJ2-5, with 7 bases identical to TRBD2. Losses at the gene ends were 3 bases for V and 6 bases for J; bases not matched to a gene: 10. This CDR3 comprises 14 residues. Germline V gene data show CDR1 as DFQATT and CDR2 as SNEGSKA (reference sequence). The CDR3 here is CSASSSGGGKTQYF. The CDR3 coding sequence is TGCAGTGCTAGCTCTAGCGGAGGAGGGAAGACCCAGTACTTC.

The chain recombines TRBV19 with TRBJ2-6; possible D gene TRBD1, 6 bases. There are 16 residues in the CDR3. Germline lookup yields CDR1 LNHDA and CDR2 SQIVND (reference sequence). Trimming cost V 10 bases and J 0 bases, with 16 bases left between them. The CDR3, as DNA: TGTGCCATCGCAGGGGTCGAGAGCTCTGGGGCCAACGTCCTGACTTTC. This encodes CAIAGVESSGANVLTF.

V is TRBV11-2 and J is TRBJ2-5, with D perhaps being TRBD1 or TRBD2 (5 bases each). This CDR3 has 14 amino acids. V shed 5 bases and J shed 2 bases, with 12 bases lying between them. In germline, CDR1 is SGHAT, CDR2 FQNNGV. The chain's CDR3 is CASSPDGAQETQYF. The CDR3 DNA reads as TGTGCCAGCAGCCCTGACGGGGCGCAAGAGACCCAGTACTTC.

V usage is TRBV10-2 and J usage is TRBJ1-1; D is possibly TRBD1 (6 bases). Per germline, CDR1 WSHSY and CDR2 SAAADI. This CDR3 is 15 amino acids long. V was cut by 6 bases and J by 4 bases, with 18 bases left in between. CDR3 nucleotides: TGCGCCAGCAGATCACCGGGACAACAGGGCACTGAAGCTTTCTTT. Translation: CASRSPGQQGTEAFF.

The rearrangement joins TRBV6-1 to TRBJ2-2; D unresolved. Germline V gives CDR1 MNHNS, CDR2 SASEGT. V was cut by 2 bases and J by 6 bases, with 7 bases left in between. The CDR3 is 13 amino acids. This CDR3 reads CASSEIISGELFF. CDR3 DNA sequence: TGTGCCAGCAGTGAAATCATTTCCGGGGAGCTGTTTTTT.

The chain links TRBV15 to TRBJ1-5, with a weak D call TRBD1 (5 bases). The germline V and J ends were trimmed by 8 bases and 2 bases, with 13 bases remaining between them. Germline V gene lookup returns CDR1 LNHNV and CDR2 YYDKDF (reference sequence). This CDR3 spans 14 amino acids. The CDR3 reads CATASQGGNQPQHF. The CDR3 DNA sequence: TGTGCCACCGCGAGCCAGGGTGGCAATCAGCCCCAGCATTTT. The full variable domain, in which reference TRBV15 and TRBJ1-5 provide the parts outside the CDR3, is DAMVIQNPRYQVTQFGKPVTLSCSQTLNHNVMYWYQQKSSQAPKLLFHYYDKDFNNEADTPDNFQSRRPNTSFCFLDIRSPGLGDTAMYLCATASQGGNQPQHFGDGTRLSIL.

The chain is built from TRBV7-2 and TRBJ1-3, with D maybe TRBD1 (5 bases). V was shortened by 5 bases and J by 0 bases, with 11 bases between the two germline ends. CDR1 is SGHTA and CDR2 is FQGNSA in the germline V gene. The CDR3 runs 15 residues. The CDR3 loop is CASSARTHSGNTIYF. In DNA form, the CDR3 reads TGTGCCAGCAGCGCAAGGACACACTCTGGAAACACCATATATTTT.

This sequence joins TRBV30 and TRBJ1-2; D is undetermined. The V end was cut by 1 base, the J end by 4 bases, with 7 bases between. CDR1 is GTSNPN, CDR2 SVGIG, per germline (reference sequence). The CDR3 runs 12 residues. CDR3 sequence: CAWSDGSYGYTF. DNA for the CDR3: TGTGCCTGGAGTGACGGTTCCTATGGCTACACCTTC.

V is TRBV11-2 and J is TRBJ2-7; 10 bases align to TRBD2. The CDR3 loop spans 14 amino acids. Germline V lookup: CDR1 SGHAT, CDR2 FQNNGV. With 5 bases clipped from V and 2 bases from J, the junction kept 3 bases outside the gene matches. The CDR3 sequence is CASSVSGGAYEQYF. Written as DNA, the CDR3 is TGTGCCAGCAGCGTAAGCGGGGGGGCCTACGAGCAGTACTTC.

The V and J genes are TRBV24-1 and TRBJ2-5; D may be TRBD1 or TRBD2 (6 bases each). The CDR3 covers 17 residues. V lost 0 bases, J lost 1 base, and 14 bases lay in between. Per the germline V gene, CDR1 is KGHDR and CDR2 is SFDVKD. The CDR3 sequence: CATSDLRGQAGQETQYF. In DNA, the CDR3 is TGTGCCACCAGTGATTTGCGGGGGCAGGCGGGCCAAGAGACCCAGTACTTC.

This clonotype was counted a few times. The CDR3 coding sequence is TGTGCCAGCCGGGACATCTATAATTCACCCCTCCACTTT. Residues: CASRDIYNSPLHF. The chain has TRBV19 and TRBJ1-6; a weak D match, TRBD1 (6 bases). The CDR3 sequence is 13 residues long. Trimming pared 9 bases from V and 3 bases from J, leaving 9 bases between. Germline V lookup: CDR1 LNHDA, CDR2 SQIVND (reference sequence).

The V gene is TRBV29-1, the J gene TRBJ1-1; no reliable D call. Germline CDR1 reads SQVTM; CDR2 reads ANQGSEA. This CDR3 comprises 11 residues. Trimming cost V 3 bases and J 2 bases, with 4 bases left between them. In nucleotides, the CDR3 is TGCAGCGTTGAGGGTAACACTGAAGCTTTCTTT. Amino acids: CSVEGNTEAFF.

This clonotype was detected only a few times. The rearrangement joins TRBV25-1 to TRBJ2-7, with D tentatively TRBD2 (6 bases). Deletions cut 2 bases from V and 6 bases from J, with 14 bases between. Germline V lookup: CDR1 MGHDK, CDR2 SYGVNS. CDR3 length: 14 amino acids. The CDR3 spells CASSEGLATGEQYF. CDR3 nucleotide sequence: TGTGCCAGCAGTGAAGGGCTAGCGACGGGCGAGCAGTACTTC.

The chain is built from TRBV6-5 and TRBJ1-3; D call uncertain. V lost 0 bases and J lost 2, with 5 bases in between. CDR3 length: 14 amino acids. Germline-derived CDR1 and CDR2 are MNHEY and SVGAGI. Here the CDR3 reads CASSYSSTGNTIYF. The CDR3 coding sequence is TGTGCCAGCAGTTACTCGAGTACTGGAAACACCATATATTTT.